This T cell receptor (beta chain) was profiled in a study of cytomegalovirus exposure and HLA in healthy donors. The CDR3 loop spans 16 amino acids. Per germline, CDR1 MDHEN and CDR2 SYDVKM. The J segment lost 2 bases and the V segment lost 3 bases, leaving 6 bases of the junction unmatched. A multiplex PCR was run with 60 Vbeta primers and 13 Jbeta primers. Only in-frame clones appear in the TCRdb table, and some are missing; sequencing was by immunoSEQ multiplex PCR. The sample has about 160,000 clones, 71% seen once; the top ten hold 2.8%. The receptor's source is a woman aged 25 to 39 in good health and CMV-seronegative. The sequenced material came from PBMCs. This chain uses TRBV28 with TRBJ2-3; 9 bases line up with TRBD2. CDR3 nucleotides: TGTGCCAGCAGTTTTAGGCGACTAGCGGTCACAGATACGCAGTATTTT. The encoded protein is CASSFRRLAVTDTQYF.